The 19 T cell receptor beta chains given below trace back to one sample, sequenced in a study of blood T cell repertoires in COVID-19 (dated by TCRdb to 2019 to 2021). To prepare the library, the immunoSEQ multiplex PCR assay was applied. TCRdb's version of the immuneACCESS table is confined to in-frame rearrangements and falls short of the full clone set. An unresolved V gene accounts for under half of the shortfall where checked; the remainder is of unknown origin. Within this sample are tens of thousands of clones, with roughly 80% of them counted one time only. The ten largest clones add up to under 30% of the sample. The sample consisted of peripheral blood. These receptors all stem from a human donor in a cohort sampled during active COVID-19.

The J gene is TRBJ1-5, the V gene TRBV28, with TRBD1 matching 8 bases. The germline V gene has CDR1 MDHEN and CDR2 SYDVKM. Trimming removed 4 bases from V and 6 bases from J; junction bases left unmatched: 5. This CDR3 has 14 amino acids. The CDR3 sequence: CASSSAGGSQPQHF. In nucleotides, the CDR3 is TGTGCCAGCAGTTCGGCAGGGGGCAGTCAGCCCCAGCATTTT. Drawing the rest from reference TRBV28 and TRBJ1-5, the complete variable domain is DVKVTQSSRYLVKRTGEKVFLECVQDMDHENMFWYRQDPGLGLRLIYFSYDVKMKEKGDIPEGYSVSREKKERFSLILESASTNQTSMYLCASSSAGGSQPQHFGDGTRLSIL.

V is TRBV2 and J is TRBJ2-2, with TRBD2 matching 7 bases. Germline trimming cut 3 bases from V and 2 bases from J; bases unmatched to any gene: 3. The CDR3 length is 15 residues. The germline V gene encodes CDR1 SNHLY and CDR2 FYNNEI. The CDR3 nucleotides are TGTGCCAGCAGTGATAAGACTAGCAACACCGGGGAGCTGTTTTTT. Translated: CASSDKTSNTGELFF.

The sample holds a few counts of this clone. The V and J genes are TRBV5-4 and TRBJ1-1, with unresolved D. The V end was cut by 3 bases, the J end by 4 bases, with 13 bases between. The CDR3 length is 14 residues. Germline V CDR1 and CDR2: SGHNT, YYREEE (reference sequence). This chain's CDR3 is CASSWLEGTTEAFF. In nucleotides, the CDR3 is TGTGCCAGCAGCTGGTTGGAGGGTACCACTGAAGCTTTCTTT.

The CDR3 region is CASSFVVNTEAFF. Written as DNA, the CDR3 is TGTGCCAGCAGTTTCGTAGTGAACACTGAAGCTTTCTTT. V gene TRBV12-3 or TRBV12-4 combines with J gene TRBJ1-1; D not certain. Trimming stripped 3 bases from V and 0 bases from J, with 5 bases between. The CDR3 has 13 residues.

The chain recombines TRBV4-2 with TRBJ2-7; 7 bases map to TRBD2. The V gene end was trimmed by 4 bases and the J gene end by 6 bases; junction bases not matched to a gene: 9. From germline, CDR1 is LGHNA and CDR2 YNFKEQ. This CDR3 region has 14 residues. The CDR3: CASSPLQTSSEQYF. CDR3 DNA: TGTGCCAGCAGCCCACTCCAGACTAGCTCCGAGCAGTACTTC.

The chain links TRBV20-1 to TRBJ1-6; D remains unclear. The CDR3 spans 15 residues. Germline V gene data show CDR1 as DFQATT and CDR2 as SNEGSKA (reference sequence). The V gene lost 3 bases and the J gene lost 4 bases, with 13 bases spanning the gap. CDR3 region: CSASRSARYNSPLHF. The CDR3 region has the DNA TGCAGTGCTAGTCGGTCCGCAAGATATAATTCACCCCTCCACTTT.

The chain employs TRBV5-1 and TRBJ2-5; 7 bases map to TRBD2. The V segment lost 0 bases and the J segment 5 bases; nucleotides outside the gene matches: 13. This CDR3 has 17 residues. Looked up from germline, CDR1 is SGHRS and CDR2 is YFSETQ. In DNA form, the CDR3 reads TGCGCCAGCAGCTTGGTAGTAGCGCACTCCGGGGGGGAGACCCAGTACTTC. It specifies CASSLVVAHSGGETQYF.

The V call is TRBV9, the J call TRBJ1-2, with D tentatively TRBD1 (5 bases). This CDR3 comprises 16 residues. Trimming took off 0 bases at V and 2 bases at J, with 14 bases between the two ends. Germline loops: CDR1 SGDLS, CDR2 YYNGEE. The CDR3 loop is CASSVERSGGNYGYTF. CDR3 nucleotides: TGTGCCAGCAGCGTAGAGCGTTCGGGGGGAAACTATGGCTACACCTTC.

The J gene is TRBJ1-6, the V gene TRBV9; possibly TRBD1 for D (5 bases). The length of the CDR3 is 16 residues. Germline V lookup: CDR1 SGDLS, CDR2 YYNGEE. Trimming left V 4 bases short and J 7 bases short, with 18 bases between. CDR3 sequence: CASSPEGGGYNSPLHF. The CDR3 DNA reads as TGTGCCAGCAGCCCCGAAGGTGGGGGGTACAATTCACCCCTCCACTTT.

The chain uses TRBV2 and TRBJ1-5; 11 nucleotides align to TRBD1. The V and J ends lost 4 bases and 3 bases, in that order; junction bases with no gene match: 2. The CDR3 runs to 15 residues. Germline V lookup: CDR1 SNHLY, CDR2 FYNNEI. The CDR3 loop is CASSGDRGANQPQHF. The CDR3 DNA reads as TGTGCCAGCAGTGGGGACAGGGGGGCCAATCAGCCCCAGCATTTT.

This clone came up many times. This chain's CDR3 is CASRLQLEASNYGYTF. The CDR3 DNA follows: TGTGCCAGCAGACTACAATTAGAGGCGTCCAACTATGGCTACACCTTC. The gene calls are TRBV28 and TRBJ1-2; D is unclear. Germline CDR1 is MDHEN and CDR2 is SYDVKM. The CDR3 loop spans 16 amino acids. V dropped 6 bases and J dropped 2 bases, with 19 bases sitting between them.

The V and J genes are TRBV10-3 and TRBJ2-3; TRBD2 matches at 9 bases. Germline assignment: CDR1 ENHRY and CDR2 SYGVKD. J was trimmed by 0 bases and V by 5 bases; bases with no gene match: 3. This CDR3 spans 15 amino acids. The CDR3 loop is CAISPGLASTDTQYF. As DNA, the CDR3 is TGTGCCATCAGTCCGGGACTAGCCAGCACAGATACGCAGTATTTT.

The CDR3 here is CASSHNVGGQETQYF. In nucleotides, the CDR3 is TGCGCCAGCAGCCATAACGTCGGGGGGCAAGAGACCCAGTACTTC. The rearrangement uses TRBV4-3 and TRBJ2-5; 7 bases are shared with TRBD2. Germline-derived CDR1 and CDR2 are LGHNA and YSLEER. The CDR3 spans 15 residues. V dropped 3 bases and J dropped 2; count of bases not matched to a gene: 6.

This rearrangement joins TRBV5-1 to TRBJ2-7; 11 bases are shared with TRBD1. CDR1 and CDR2 (germline): SGHRS, YFSETQ. The CDR3 has 15 residues. J gave up 5 bases and V 5 bases, and 9 bases lay outside the gene matches. The CDR3 is CASRPRGTGGDEQYF. DNA of the CDR3: TGCGCCAGCAGGCCTCGCGGGACAGGGGGGGACGAGCAGTACTTC.

This clone was found a few times. The chain links TRBV7-6 to TRBJ2-7; 8 positions agree with TRBD2. The CDR3 contains 15 residues. Germline CDR1 reads SGHVS; CDR2 reads FNYEAQ. Trimming cost V 4 bases and J 3 bases; bases outside gene matches: 8. The DNA of the CDR3 is TGTGCCAGCAGCTATCGGGGGGGACACGACTACGAGCAGTACTTC. This sequence encodes CASSYRGGHDYEQYF.

The chain carries TRBV13 and TRBJ2-1; 8 bases line up with TRBD2. CDR1 and CDR2 from the germline V gene are PRHDT and FYEKMQ (reference sequence). This CDR3 has 15 amino acids. V was pared by 5 bases and J by 4 bases, with 7 bases of the junction left unmatched. This chain's CDR3 is CASSPGLDLYNEQFF. CDR3 DNA: TGTGCCAGCAGCCCGGGACTAGACCTTTACAATGAGCAGTTCTTC.

This clone appeared once. The chain links TRBV2 to TRBJ1-4; D is perhaps TRBD1 (5 bases). This CDR3 contains 14 residues. V was clipped by 3 bases and J by 11 bases, with 16 bases between them. The germline gives CDR1 SNHLY, CDR2 FYNNEI. CDR3 residues: CASSEEATAGKLFF. As DNA, the CDR3 is TGTGCCAGCAGTGAGGAAGCGACAGCCGGGAAACTGTTTTTT.

The chain recombines TRBV7-6 with TRBJ2-7, with 11 bases fitting TRBD1. This CDR3 has 14 residues. Germline-derived CDR1 and CDR2 are SGHVS and FNYEAQ. Unmatched junction bases numbered 6, after V lost 5 bases and J lost 6 bases. CDR3 in amino acids: CASSIGQGAGEQYF. In DNA form, the CDR3 reads TGTGCCAGCAGCATAGGACAGGGGGCGGGCGAGCAGTACTTC.

The CDR3 here is CSVHGTSGALSYNEQFF. In DNA form, the CDR3 reads TGCAGCGTCCACGGGACTAGCGGAGCCCTCTCCTACAATGAGCAGTTCTTC. The V call is TRBV29-1, the J call TRBJ2-1, with 11 bases identical to TRBD2. Per germline, CDR1 SQVTM and CDR2 ANQGSEA. The CDR3 is 17 amino acids. Germline trimming cut 6 bases from V and 0 bases from J; bases unmatched to any gene: 10.